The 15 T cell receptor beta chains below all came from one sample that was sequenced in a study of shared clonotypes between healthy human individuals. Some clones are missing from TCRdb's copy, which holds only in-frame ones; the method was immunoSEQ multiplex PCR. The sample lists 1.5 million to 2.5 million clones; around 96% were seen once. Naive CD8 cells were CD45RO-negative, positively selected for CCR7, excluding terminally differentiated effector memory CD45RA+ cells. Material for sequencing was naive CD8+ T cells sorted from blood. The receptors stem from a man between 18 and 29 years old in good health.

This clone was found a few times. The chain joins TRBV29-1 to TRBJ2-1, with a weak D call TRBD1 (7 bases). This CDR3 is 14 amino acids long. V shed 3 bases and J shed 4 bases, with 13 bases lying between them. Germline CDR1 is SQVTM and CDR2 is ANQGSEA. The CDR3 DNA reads TGCAGCGTTGATATGCGGGGACAGTACAATGAGCAGTTCTTC. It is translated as CSVDMRGQYNEQFF.

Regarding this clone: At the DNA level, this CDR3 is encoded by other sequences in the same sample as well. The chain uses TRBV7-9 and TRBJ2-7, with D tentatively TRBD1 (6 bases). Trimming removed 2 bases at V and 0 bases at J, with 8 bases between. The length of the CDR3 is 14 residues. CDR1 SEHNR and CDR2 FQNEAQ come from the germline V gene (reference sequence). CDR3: CASSLQGSSYEQYF. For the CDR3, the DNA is TGTGCCAGCAGCTTACAGGGGTCCTCCTACGAGCAGTACTTC.

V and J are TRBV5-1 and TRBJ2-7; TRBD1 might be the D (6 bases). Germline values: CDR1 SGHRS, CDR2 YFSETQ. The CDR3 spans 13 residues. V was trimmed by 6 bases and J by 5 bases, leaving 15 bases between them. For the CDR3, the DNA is TGCGCCAGCAAGCCCCTCGAGGGGGACGAGCAGTACTTC. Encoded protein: CASKPLEGDEQYF.

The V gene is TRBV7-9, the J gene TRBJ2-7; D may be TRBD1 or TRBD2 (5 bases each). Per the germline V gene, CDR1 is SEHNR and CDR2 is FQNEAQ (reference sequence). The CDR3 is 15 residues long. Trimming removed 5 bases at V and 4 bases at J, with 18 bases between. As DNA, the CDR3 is TGTGCCAGCAGCGCCCTTTCGGGACGAGGGTACGAGCAGTACTTC. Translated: CASSALSGRGYEQYF.

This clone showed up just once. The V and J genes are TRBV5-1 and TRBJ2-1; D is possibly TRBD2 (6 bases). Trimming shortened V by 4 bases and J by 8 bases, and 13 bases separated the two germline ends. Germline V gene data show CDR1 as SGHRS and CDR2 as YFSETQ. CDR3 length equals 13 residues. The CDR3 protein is CASSETSLDEQFF. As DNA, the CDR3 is TGCGCCAGCAGCGAGACTAGTCTCGATGAGCAGTTCTTC.

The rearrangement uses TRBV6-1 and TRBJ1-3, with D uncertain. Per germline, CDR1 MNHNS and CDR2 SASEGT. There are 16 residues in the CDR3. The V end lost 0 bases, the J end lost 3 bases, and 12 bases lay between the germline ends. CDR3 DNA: TGTGCCAGCAGTGAAGCTTCTGAGGGTGGTGGAAACACCATATATTTT. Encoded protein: CASSEASEGGGNTIYF.

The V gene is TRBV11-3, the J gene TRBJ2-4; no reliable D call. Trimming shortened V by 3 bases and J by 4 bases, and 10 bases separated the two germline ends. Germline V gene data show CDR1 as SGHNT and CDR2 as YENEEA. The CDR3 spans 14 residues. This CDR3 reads CASSLRHVKNIQYF. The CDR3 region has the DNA TGTGCCAGCAGCTTGCGCCACGTGAAAAACATTCAGTACTTC.

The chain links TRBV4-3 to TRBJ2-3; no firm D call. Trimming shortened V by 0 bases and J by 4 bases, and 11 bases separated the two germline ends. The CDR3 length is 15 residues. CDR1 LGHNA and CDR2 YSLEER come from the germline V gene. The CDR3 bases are TGCGCCAGCAGCCAAGACGGGCGAGGAGCAGATACGCAGTATTTT. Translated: CASSQDGRGADTQYF.

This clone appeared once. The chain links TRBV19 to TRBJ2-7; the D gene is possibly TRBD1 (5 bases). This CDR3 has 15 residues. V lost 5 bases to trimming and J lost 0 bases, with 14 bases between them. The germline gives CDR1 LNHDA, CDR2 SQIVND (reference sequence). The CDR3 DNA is TGTGCCAGTAGTTCGCCTCGGACACCCTCCTACGAGCAGTACTTC. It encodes CASSSPRTPSYEQYF.

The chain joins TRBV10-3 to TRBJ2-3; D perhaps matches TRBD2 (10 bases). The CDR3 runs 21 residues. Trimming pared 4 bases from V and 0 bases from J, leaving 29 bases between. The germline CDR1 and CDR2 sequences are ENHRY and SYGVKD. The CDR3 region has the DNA TGTGCCATCAGTGGACAGGGGGTAATACTAGCGGGATATAGTAGCACAGATACGCAGTATTTT. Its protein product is CAISGQGVILAGYSSTDTQYF.

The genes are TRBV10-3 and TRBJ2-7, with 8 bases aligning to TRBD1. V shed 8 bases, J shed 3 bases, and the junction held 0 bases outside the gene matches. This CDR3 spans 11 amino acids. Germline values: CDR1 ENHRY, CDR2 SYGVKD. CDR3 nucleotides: TGTGCCATCGGACAGGGCTACGAGCAGTACTTC. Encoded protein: CAIGQGYEQYF.

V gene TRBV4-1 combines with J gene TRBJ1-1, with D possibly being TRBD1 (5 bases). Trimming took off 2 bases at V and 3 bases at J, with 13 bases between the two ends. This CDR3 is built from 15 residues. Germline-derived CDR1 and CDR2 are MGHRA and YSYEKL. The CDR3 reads CASSQFTGLYTEAFF. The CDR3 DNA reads TGCGCCAGCAGCCAATTTACGGGGCTATACACTGAAGCTTTCTTT.

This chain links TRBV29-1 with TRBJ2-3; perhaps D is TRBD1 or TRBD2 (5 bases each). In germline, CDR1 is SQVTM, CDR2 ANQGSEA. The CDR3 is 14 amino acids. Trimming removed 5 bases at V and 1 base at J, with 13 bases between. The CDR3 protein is CSVSGRDRTDTQYF. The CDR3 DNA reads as TGCAGCGTTAGCGGCAGGGATCGCACAGATACGCAGTATTTT.

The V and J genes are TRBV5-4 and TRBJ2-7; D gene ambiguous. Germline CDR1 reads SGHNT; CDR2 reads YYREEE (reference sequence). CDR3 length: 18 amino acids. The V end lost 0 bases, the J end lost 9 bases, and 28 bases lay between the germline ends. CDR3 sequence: CASSLEQTTYNTSTGQYF. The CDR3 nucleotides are TGTGCCAGCAGCTTGGAGCAGACGACTTATAACACCTCGACTGGGCAGTACTTC.

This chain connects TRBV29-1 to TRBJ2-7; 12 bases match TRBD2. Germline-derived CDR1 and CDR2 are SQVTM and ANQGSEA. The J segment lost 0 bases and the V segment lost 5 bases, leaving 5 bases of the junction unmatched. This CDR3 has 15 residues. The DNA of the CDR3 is TGCAGCGTTTGGACTAGCGGGATGAGCTCCTACGAGCAGTACTTC. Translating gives CSVWTSGMSSYEQYF.